This T cell receptor beta chain stems from a study of T cell responses to AZD1222 COVID-19 vaccine. Points on this clone: As yet, its antigen is unknown.

Assay used: immunoSEQ multiplex PCR; TCRdb lists only in-frame clones, some missing. Counted here are roughly 80,000 clones, under 95% occurring once; the ten biggest clones make up 8%. General observations from the study: Baseline seropositives among AZD1222 recipients totaled only six or seven.

This CDR3 has 14 amino acids. Germline-derived CDR1 and CDR2 are MNHEY and SVGAGI. V lost 8 bases and J lost 3, with 17 bases in between. The source material was peripheral blood, sampled 28 days after the second AZD1222 dose. The chain uses TRBV6-5 and TRBJ2-7, with D possibly TRBD2 on 5 matching bases. This TCR was recovered from an adult who received the AZD1222 COVID-19 vaccine. CDR3 sequence reads: CASAEAALSYEQYF. CDR3 bases: TGTGCCAGCGCGGAGGCTGCTCTTAGCTACGAGCAGTACTTC.